This is a list of T cell receptor beta chains from one sample in a study of Graves' ophthalmopathy and Graves' hyperthyroidism. TCRdb reprocessed the multiplex PCR reads via MiXCR and lists one record per CDR3 protein. Counted here are 400,000 or so distinct CDR3 sequences, just over 15% occurring once; the ten biggest clones make up roughly 7%. Input material: peripheral blood. These receptors were obtained from a young woman with stable Graves' hyperthyroidism. The CDR3 runs from the conserved cysteine through the conserved F or W. Each record gives: V gene, J gene, CDR3 protein.

>TRBV19|TRBJ1-1
CASSIPTGGGAFLTRNQAF
>TRBV19|TRBJ1-5
CASSFYGTGNQPQHF
>TRBV9|TRBJ2-7
CASTVGDIYEQYF
>TRBV11-2|TRBJ2-5
CASSLESRGRRQTQYF
>TRBV3-1|TRBJ1-5
CASSQAYRGKRDQPQHF
>TRBV15|TRBJ1-1
CATSRDVTGSRLF
>TRBV20-1|TRBJ2-4
CSARDQWGAKNIQYF
>TRBV7-2|TRBJ2-7
CASSPGQPPYEQYF
>TRBV20-1|TRBJ2-5
CSATEGQQETQYF
>TRBV12-3/TRBV12-4|TRBJ2-5
CASSSISSGVLETQYF
>TRBV5-1|TRBJ1-1
CASKPGFTLGDTEAFF
>TRBV6-1|TRBJ1-2
CASRDTLGGYTF
>TRBV12-3/TRBV12-4|TRBJ1-1
CASSLPARGNTEAFF
>TRBV7-2|TRBJ1-1
CASSLVPRGAFF
>TRBV5-1|TRBJ1-1
CASSLGHGEAFF
>TRBV7-6|TRBJ1-2
CASSFGTGALYGYTF
>TRBV6-5|TRBJ1-1
CASSYLGVNTEAFF
>TRBV4-1|TRBJ2-4
CASSFPGGRIAKNIQYF
>TRBV12-3/TRBV12-4|TRBJ1-2
CASSLAGNGYTF
>TRBV6-1|TRBJ2-2
CASSTPGANTGELFF
>TRBV19|TRBJ1-6
CASSIVGANSPLHF
>TRBV7-9|TRBJ2-4
CASSQDGTDFRKNIQYF
>TRBV12-3/TRBV12-4|TRBJ2-7
CASSYGYEQYF
>TRBV29-1|TRBJ1-1
CSVGPLPQELNTEAFF
>TRBV12-3/TRBV12-4|TRBJ2-2
CASSLLAGGSGELFF
>TRBV28|TRBJ2-7
CASSLGRVYEQYF
>TRBV20-1|TRBJ2-4
CSALGLAGIQYF
>TRBV6-1|TRBJ1-5
CASSERPAYSNQPQHF
>TRBV7-8|TRBJ2-4
CASSGDGVWDIQYF
>TRBV6-1|TRBJ2-7
CASSKDRKTYEQYF
>TRBV7-2|TRBJ1-3
CASSLLQNSGNTIYF
>TRBV7-8|TRBJ2-7
CASALSGGPYEQYF
>TRBV2|TRBJ2-5
CASSSDQGGPSLETQYF
>TRBV7-2|TRBJ1-5
CASSSTGGGQPQHF
>TRBV5-1|TRBJ2-2
CASSLGQGAYTGELFF
>TRBV7-9|TRBJ1-6
CASSPPWDSGRQNSPLHF
>TRBV11-3|TRBJ1-2
CASSFPENYGYTF